What follows is one TCR beta chain and its context. This record belongs to a study of blood T cell repertoires in COVID-19. Study overall: Samples taken during acute and convalescent COVID-19 were collected in the United States, Italy and Spain.

Sequenced by immunoSEQ multiplex PCR; TCRdb stores in-frame clones only, minus some. The sample carries some 300,000 clones, about 88% recorded once. This CDR3 contains 16 residues. Germline CDR1 is KGHDR and CDR2 is SFDVKD. V trimming: 7 bases; J trimming: 0 bases; junction bases outside the gene matches: 7. Participants' reported clinical history set cohort assignment. Either two negative PCRs, clearance, or symptom resolution qualified Cohort 3 donors as recovered. Source material: PBMCs or T cells enriched from blood (not recorded which). The chain links TRBV24-1 to TRBJ2-1; the match to TRBD1 covers 8 bases. This sequence originates from a woman in her twenties or thirties who had recovered from COVID-19. CDR3 DNA sequence: TGTGCCACCAGCAGACAGGGGAAGAGCTCCTACAATGAGCAGTTCTTC. This encodes CATSRQGKSSYNEQFF.